What follows are 23 T cell receptor beta chains derived from one specimen sequenced in a study of type 1 regulatory T cells. Their target antigens are unknown. TCRdb re-called the reads with MiXCR, one entry per CDR3 protein. The sample has 60,000 to 80,000 distinct CDR3 sequences; roughly 60% are singletons. Sequencing input: cultured T cells, either the whole culture or a sorted T cell fraction (not recorded which). Indicated subset: Tr1-enriched cell product generated in vitro against host alloantigens. The receptors derive from a human donor in good health.

The rearrangement uses TRBV7-8 and TRBJ2-7, with no clear D. The V end was cut by 5 bases, the J end by 1 base, with 6 bases between. Germline lookup yields CDR1 SGHVS and CDR2 FQNEAQ. The CDR3 has 12 amino acids. DNA for the CDR3: TGTGCCAGCAGCCCCGCTTCCTACGAGCAGTACTTC. It codes for CASSPASYEQYF.

DNA of the CDR3: TGTGCCACCAGTGAAAGTCTCGGTACACAGAATGAGCAGTTCTTC. Amino acid sequence: CATSESLGTQNEQFF. This chain uses TRBV24-1 with TRBJ2-1; no reliable D call. Germline CDR1 KGHDR, CDR2 SFDVKD. Trimming took off 4 bases at V and 7 bases at J, with 16 bases between the two ends. CDR3 length: 15 residues.

The chain links TRBV7-2 to TRBJ2-7; no definite D call. Trimming shortened V by 5 bases and J by 7 bases, and 12 bases separated the two germline ends. CDR1 is SGHTA and CDR2 is FQGNSA in the germline V gene. The CDR3 is made up of 12 amino acids. This CDR3 is CASSPTSREQYF. Written as DNA, the CDR3 is TGTGCCAGCAGCCCAACAAGCCGAGAGCAGTACTTC.

This chain's CDR3 is CASSWNYEQYF. CDR3 in DNA: TGTGCCAGCAGTTGGAACTACGAGCAGTACTTC. V is TRBV12-3 or TRBV12-4 and J is TRBJ2-7; D gene uncertain. The CDR3 length is 11 residues. Trimming shortened V by 4 bases and J by 3 bases, and 4 bases separated the two germline ends.

This clonotype was observed a few times. The V and J genes are TRBV6-1 and TRBJ2-5, with D hard to call. The germline V gene encodes CDR1 MNHNS and CDR2 SASEGT. The CDR3 spans 14 residues. Trimming removed 0 bases at V and 2 bases at J, with 7 bases between. The CDR3: CASSEASRQETQYF. CDR3 coding DNA: TGTGCCAGCAGTGAAGCGTCTCGGCAAGAGACCCAGTACTTC.

The chain joins TRBV5-8 to TRBJ2-5; the match to TRBD1 covers 7 bases. V shed 3 bases, J shed 5 bases, and the junction held 7 bases outside the gene matches. The CDR3 spans 14 residues. The germline V gene encodes CDR1 SGHTS and CDR2 YDEGEE. The CDR3 loop is CASSSDTGVETQYF. CDR3 bases: TGTGCCAGCAGCTCCGACACAGGGGTGGAGACCCAGTACTTC.

The chain couples TRBV10-3 to TRBJ2-3; TRBD2 matches 8 bases. Germline values: CDR1 ENHRY, CDR2 SYGVKD. J lost 2 bases, V lost 7 bases, and 8 bases had no gene match. The CDR3 runs 15 residues. The CDR3 loop reads CAITTGGADTDTQYF. The DNA for the CDR3 is TGTGCCATCACCACGGGGGGGGCTGACACAGATACGCAGTATTTT.

This clonotype has just a few counts. V is TRBV5-1 and J is TRBJ2-1; 7 nucleotides line up with TRBD1. Losses at the gene ends were 6 bases for V and 0 bases for J; bases not matched to a gene: 12. Germline V gives CDR1 SGHRS, CDR2 YFSETQ. This CDR3 is 17 amino acids long. CDR3 protein: CASNWNPDRSSYNEQFF. The CDR3 nucleotides read TGCGCCAGCAACTGGAACCCGGACAGGAGCTCCTACAATGAGCAGTTCTTC.

The chain combines TRBV7-2 with TRBJ2-7, with D possibly being TRBD2 (5 bases). V lost 8 bases and J lost 6, with 17 bases in between. CDR1 and CDR2 (germline): SGHTA, FQGNSA. This CDR3 is built from 13 residues. The CDR3 is CASAFRSDSEQYF. CDR3 coding DNA: TGTGCCAGCGCGTTCCGTAGCGACTCCGAGCAGTACTTC.

The chain recombines TRBV6-2 or TRBV6-3 with TRBJ2-5; possible D gene TRBD2, 7 bases. The CDR3 has 16 residues. Germline-derived CDR1 and CDR2 are MNHEY and SVGEGT. V was pared by 5 bases and J by 0 bases, with 16 bases between. In DNA form, the CDR3 reads TGTGCCAGCAGTCCAGGGGACTATGCGTACCAAGAGACCCAGTACTTC. Protein sequence: CASSPGDYAYQETQYF.

The chain carries TRBV7-8 and TRBJ2-3; 12 nucleotides match TRBD2. The V gene end was trimmed by 5 bases and the J gene end by 2 bases; junction bases not matched to a gene: 5. The CDR3 has 16 amino acids. CDR1 and CDR2 from the germline V gene are SGHVS and FQNEAQ. CDR3 sequence reads: CASSPTSGRYTDTQYF. Written as DNA, the CDR3 is TGTGCCAGCAGCCCAACTAGCGGGAGGTACACAGATACGCAGTATTTT.

In its sample, this clonotype was seen a few times. The genes are TRBV7-2 and TRBJ2-1, with D unresolved. Trimming shortened V by 3 bases and J by 6 bases, and 9 bases separated the two germline ends. Germline V gene lookup returns CDR1 SGHTA and CDR2 FQGNSA. CDR3 size: 13 residues. The DNA for the CDR3 is TGTGCCAGCAGCTTGTCCTACATCAATGAGCAGTTCTTC. Translation: CASSLSYINEQFF.

This clonotype is labeled as medium-sized. This chain's CDR3 is CATSLAGGDNEQFF. The CDR3 DNA reads as TGTGCCACTTCACTAGCGGGAGGGGACAATGAGCAGTTCTTC. V and J are TRBV12-3 or TRBV12-4 and TRBJ2-1, with 13 bases aligning to TRBD2. The V and J ends lost 10 bases and 5 bases, in that order; junction bases with no gene match: 5. This CDR3 spans 14 amino acids.

This clonotype has just a few counts. The chain carries TRBV20-1 and TRBJ2-3; 9 nucleotides match TRBD2. The J segment lost 3 bases and the V segment lost 6 bases, leaving 10 bases of the junction unmatched. Germline V gene lookup returns CDR1 DFQATT and CDR2 SNEGSKA (reference sequence). CDR3 size: 15 residues. The CDR3 DNA follows: TGCAGTGCAAGAAGACTAGCGGTGGGGACAGATACGCAGTATTTT. It is translated as CSARRLAVGTDTQYF.

This clonotype was recorded only once. The chain couples TRBV29-1 to TRBJ2-1; TRBD1 matches at 7 bases. The CDR3 has 16 residues. With V trimmed by 1 base and J by 1 base, 7 bases remained unmatched. The V gene's germline CDR1 is SQVTM and CDR2 ANQGSEA. The CDR3 loop is CSVEGGGQKSYNEQFF. CDR3 nucleotide sequence: TGCAGCGTTGAAGGTGGGGGACAGAAATCCTACAATGAGCAGTTCTTC.

The V call is TRBV5-1, the J call TRBJ1-2, with a possible D match to TRBD1 (6 bases). With 4 bases removed from V and 4 bases from J, the gap between germline ends came to 11 bases. There are 13 residues in the CDR3. Germline V gene lookup returns CDR1 SGHRS and CDR2 YFSETQ. The DNA of the CDR3 is TGCGCCAGCAGCGCCGGGACACTCTATGGCTACACCTTC. This sequence encodes CASSAGTLYGYTF.

The chain carries TRBV5-1 and TRBJ2-1, with D maybe TRBD2 (7 bases). The CDR3 spans 18 residues. Germline V gene lookup returns CDR1 SGHRS and CDR2 YFSETQ. Trimming removed 3 bases from V and 0 bases from J, with 19 bases in between. CDR3 coding DNA: TGCGCCAGCAGCTCGGGGGGCAGGGCCACCTTCTCCTACAATGAGCAGTTCTTC. Translation: CASSSGGRATFSYNEQFF. The full variable domain, in which reference TRBV5-1 and TRBJ2-1 provide the parts outside the CDR3, is KAGVTQTPRYLIKTRGQQVTLSCSPISGHRSVSWYQQTPGQGLQFLFEYFSETQRNKGNFPGRFSGRQFSNSRSEMNVSTLELGDSALYLCASSSGGRATFSYNEQFFGPGTRLTVL.

J is TRBJ1-4 and V is TRBV20-1, with D perhaps matching TRBD1 (5 bases). This CDR3 region has 14 residues. V gave up 0 bases and J gave up 7 bases, with 12 bases separating them. In germline, CDR1 is DFQATT, CDR2 SNEGSKA (reference sequence). The CDR3: CSAREGGVGEKLFF. CDR3 sequence (DNA): TGCAGTGCTAGAGAGGGGGGAGTAGGTGAAAAACTGTTTTTT.

V is TRBV29-1 and J is TRBJ2-5, with D possibly matching TRBD2 (6 bases). The ends were cut back, 4 bases at V and 5 bases at J, with 20 bases in the middle. Per germline, CDR1 SQVTM and CDR2 ANQGSEA. The CDR3 has 15 amino acids. The CDR3 nucleotides are TGCAGCGTTGTTGCGGGGAGTGCGTCAGTGGAGACCCAGTACTTC. Translating gives CSVVAGSASVETQYF.

The rearrangement uses TRBV20-1 and TRBJ2-3; D is unclear. This CDR3 spans 15 amino acids. Germline V gene lookup returns CDR1 DFQATT and CDR2 SNEGSKA (reference sequence). Trimming removed 0 bases from V and 2 bases from J, with 12 bases in between. As DNA, the CDR3 is TGCAGTGCTAGAGACGCGATAGGGAACACAGATACGCAGTATTTT. Amino acids: CSARDAIGNTDTQYF.

A note on this clonotype: Its ends do not fully match the called genes, so a read error is possible. V and J are TRBV12-3 or TRBV12-4 and TRBJ2-7; 7 nucleotides align to TRBD2. The CDR3 totals 13 residues. CDR3 nucleotide sequence: TGTGTCAGCAGAACACCTGGGGGGGACGAGCAGTACTTC. It translates to CVSRTPGGDEQYF.

This chain links TRBV6-2 or TRBV6-3 with TRBJ2-5; possibly TRBD1 for D (6 bases). The V and J ends lost 6 bases and 2 bases respectively, with 16 bases between them. In germline, CDR1 is MNHEY, CDR2 SVGEGT. This CDR3 is built from 15 residues. CDR3 sequence (DNA): TGTGCCAGCAGCACAGGGACATTACTTCAAGAGACCCAGTACTTC. This translates into CASSTGTLLQETQYF.

The chain joins TRBV2 to TRBJ2-5; D is uncertain. The germline gives CDR1 SNHLY, CDR2 FYNNEI. The CDR3 is 11 residues long. Between the trimmed V and J ends, which lost 4 bases and 4 bases, there was a span of 4 bases. DNA for the CDR3: TGTGCCAGCAGTGGGCGAGAGACCCAGTACTTC. This sequence encodes CASSGRETQYF.